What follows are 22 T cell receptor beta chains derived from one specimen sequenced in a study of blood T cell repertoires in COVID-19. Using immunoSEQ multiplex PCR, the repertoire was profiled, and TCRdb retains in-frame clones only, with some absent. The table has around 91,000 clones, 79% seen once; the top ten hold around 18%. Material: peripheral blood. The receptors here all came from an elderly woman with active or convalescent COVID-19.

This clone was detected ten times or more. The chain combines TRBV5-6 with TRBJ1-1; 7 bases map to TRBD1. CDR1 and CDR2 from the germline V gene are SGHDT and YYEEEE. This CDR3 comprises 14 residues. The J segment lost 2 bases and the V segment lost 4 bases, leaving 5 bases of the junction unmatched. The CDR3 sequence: CASSIRDRNTEAFF. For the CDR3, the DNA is TGTGCCAGCAGCATCCGGGACAGAAACACTGAAGCTTTCTTT.

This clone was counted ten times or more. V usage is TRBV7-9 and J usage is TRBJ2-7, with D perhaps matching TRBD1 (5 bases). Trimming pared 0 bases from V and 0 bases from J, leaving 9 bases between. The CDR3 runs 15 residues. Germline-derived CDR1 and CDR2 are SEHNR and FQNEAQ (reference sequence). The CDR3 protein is CASSLAGVPSYEQYF. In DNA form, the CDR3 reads TGTGCCAGCAGCTTAGCAGGGGTACCCTCCTACGAGCAGTACTTC.

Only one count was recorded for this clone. CDR3 amino acids: CASSYSGPRTVYEQYF. In nucleotides, the CDR3 is TGTGCCAGCAGTTACTCGGGTCCCCGGACAGTTTACGAGCAGTACTTC. The chain employs TRBV6-5 and TRBJ2-7; possible D gene TRBD1, 6 bases. V shed 0 bases and J shed 4 bases, with 16 bases lying between them. CDR3 length: 16 residues. Germline CDR1 MNHEY, CDR2 SVGAGI.

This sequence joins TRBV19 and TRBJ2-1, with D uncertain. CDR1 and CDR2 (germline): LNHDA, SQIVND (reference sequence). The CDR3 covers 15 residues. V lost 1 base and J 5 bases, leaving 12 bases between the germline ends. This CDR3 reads CASSIVPLTNNEQFF. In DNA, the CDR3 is TGTGCCAGTAGTATAGTGCCCTTAACAAACAATGAGCAGTTCTTC.

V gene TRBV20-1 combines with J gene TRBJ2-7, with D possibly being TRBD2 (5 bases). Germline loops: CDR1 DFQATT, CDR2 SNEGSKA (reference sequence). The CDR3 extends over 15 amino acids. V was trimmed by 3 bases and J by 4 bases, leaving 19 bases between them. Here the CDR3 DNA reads TGCAGTGCTAGTTTTGCCTCAGCCCGGGGATACGAGCAGTACTTC. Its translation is CSASFASARGYEQYF.

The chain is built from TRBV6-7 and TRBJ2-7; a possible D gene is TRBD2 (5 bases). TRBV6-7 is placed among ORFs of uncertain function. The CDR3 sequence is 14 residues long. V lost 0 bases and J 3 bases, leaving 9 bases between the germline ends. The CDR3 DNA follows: TGTGCCAGCAGTTACTCGACCGGGAACTACGAGCAGTACTTC. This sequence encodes CASSYSTGNYEQYF.

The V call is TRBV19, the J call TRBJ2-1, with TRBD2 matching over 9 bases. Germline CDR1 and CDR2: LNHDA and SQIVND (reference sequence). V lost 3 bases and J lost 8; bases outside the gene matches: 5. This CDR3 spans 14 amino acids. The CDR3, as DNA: TGTGCCAGTAGTATGGGCGGGAGGGCCGATGAGCAGTTCTTC. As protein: CASSMGGRADEQFF.

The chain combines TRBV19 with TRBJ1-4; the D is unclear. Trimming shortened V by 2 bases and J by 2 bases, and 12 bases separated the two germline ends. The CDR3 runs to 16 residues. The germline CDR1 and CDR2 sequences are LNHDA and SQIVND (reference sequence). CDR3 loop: CASSIYGSGTNEKLFF. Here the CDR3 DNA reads TGTGCCAGTAGTATATACGGGTCGGGTACTAATGAAAAACTGTTTTTT. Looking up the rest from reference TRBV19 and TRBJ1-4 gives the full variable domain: DGGITQSPKYLFRKEGQNVTLSCEQNLNHDAMYWYRQDPGQGLRLIYYSQIVNDFQKGDIAEGYSVSREKKESFPLTVTSAQKNPTAFYLCASSIYGSGTNEKLFFGSGTQLSVL.

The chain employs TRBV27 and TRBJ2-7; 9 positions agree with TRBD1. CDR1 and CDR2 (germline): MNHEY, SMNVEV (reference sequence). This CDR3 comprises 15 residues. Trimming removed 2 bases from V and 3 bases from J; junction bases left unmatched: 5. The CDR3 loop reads CASSLRTGARYEQYF. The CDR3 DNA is TGTGCCAGCAGTTTAAGGACAGGGGCCCGCTACGAGCAGTACTTC.

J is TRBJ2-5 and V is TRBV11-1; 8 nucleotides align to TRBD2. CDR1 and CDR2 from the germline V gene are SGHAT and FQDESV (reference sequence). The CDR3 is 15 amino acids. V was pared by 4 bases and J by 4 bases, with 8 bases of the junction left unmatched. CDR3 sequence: CASSYAPAGGETQYF. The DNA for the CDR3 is TGTGCCAGCAGCTACGCCCCGGCGGGAGGAGAGACCCAGTACTTC.

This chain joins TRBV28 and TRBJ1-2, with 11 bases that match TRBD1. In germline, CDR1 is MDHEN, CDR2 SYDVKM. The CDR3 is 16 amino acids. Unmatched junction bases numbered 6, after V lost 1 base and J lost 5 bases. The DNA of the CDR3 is TGTGCCAGCAGTTTATCCGTGGGACAGGGGGTTTATGGCTACACCTTC. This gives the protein CASSLSVGQGVYGYTF.

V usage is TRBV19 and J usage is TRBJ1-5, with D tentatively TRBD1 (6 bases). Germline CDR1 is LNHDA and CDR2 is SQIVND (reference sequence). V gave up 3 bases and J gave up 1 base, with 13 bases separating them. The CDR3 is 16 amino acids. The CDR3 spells CASSMGAGVSNQPQHF. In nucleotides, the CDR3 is TGTGCCAGTAGTATGGGGGCAGGGGTAAGCAATCAGCCCCAGCATTTT. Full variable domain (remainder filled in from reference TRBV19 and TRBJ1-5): DGGITQSPKYLFRKEGQNVTLSCEQNLNHDAMYWYRQDPGQGLRLIYYSQIVNDFQKGDIAEGYSVSREKKESFPLTVTSAQKNPTAFYLCASSMGAGVSNQPQHFGDGTRLSIL.

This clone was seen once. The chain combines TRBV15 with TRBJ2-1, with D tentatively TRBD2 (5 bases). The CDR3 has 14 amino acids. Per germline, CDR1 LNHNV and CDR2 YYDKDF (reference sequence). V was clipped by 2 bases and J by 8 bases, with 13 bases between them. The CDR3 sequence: CATSRPGIRDEQFF. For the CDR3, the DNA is TGTGCCACCAGCAGACCCGGGATCCGGGATGAGCAGTTCTTC.

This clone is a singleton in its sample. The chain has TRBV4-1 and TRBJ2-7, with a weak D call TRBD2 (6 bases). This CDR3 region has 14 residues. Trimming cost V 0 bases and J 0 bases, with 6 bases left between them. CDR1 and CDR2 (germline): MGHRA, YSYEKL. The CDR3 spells CASSQETSSYEQYF. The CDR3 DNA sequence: TGCGCCAGCAGCCAAGAGACTAGCTCCTACGAGCAGTACTTC.

The CDR3 DNA follows: TGTGCCAGCAGTTTGTTAGCGGGAATCGGTACAGATACGCAGTATTTT. Amino acid sequence: CASSLLAGIGTDTQYF. This chain links TRBV27 with TRBJ2-3; 8 nucleotides align to TRBD2. V was clipped by 3 bases and J by 3 bases; unmatched bases: 8. Germline CDR1 MNHEY, CDR2 SMNVEV (reference sequence). The CDR3 sequence is 16 residues long.

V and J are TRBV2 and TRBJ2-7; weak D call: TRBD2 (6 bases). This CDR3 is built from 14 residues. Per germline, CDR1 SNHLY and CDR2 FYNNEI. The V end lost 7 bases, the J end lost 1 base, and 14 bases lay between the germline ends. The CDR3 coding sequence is TGTGCCAGCAAAGGAACGGGGACTTCCTACGAGCAGTACTTC. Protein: CASKGTGTSYEQYF.

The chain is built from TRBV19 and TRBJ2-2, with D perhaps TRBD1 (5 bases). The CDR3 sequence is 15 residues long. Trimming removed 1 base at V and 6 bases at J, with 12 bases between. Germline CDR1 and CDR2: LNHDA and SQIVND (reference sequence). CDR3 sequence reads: CASSIGAGLAGELFF. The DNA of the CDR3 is TGTGCCAGTAGTATAGGAGCAGGGCTCGCCGGGGAGCTGTTTTTT.

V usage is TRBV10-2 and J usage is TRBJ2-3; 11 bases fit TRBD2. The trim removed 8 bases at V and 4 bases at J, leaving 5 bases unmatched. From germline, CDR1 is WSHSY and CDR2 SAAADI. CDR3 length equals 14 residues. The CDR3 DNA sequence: TGCGCCAGCGGAGGACTAGCGGGCGCAGATACGCAGTATTTT. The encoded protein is CASGGLAGADTQYF.

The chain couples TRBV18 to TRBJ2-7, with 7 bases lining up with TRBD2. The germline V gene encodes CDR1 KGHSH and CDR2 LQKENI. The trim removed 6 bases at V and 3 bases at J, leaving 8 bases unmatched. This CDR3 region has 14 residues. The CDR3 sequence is CASSPRDYFYEQYF. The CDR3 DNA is TGTGCCAGCTCCCCCAGGGACTATTTCTACGAGCAGTACTTC.

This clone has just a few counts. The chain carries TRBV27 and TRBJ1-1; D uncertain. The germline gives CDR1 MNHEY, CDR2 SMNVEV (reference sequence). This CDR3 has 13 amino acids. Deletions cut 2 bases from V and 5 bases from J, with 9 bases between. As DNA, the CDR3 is TGTGCCAGCAGTTTACGGGGTGTGACTGAAGCTTTCTTT. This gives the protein CASSLRGVTEAFF.

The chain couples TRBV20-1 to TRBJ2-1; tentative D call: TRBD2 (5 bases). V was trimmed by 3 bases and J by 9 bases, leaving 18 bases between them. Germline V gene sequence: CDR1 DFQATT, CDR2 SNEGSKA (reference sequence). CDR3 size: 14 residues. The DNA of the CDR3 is TGCAGTGCTAGTTCGGGGAACTACGTAGGTGAGCAGTTCTTC. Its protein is CSASSGNYVGEQFF.

The CDR3 DNA is TGTGCCAGCAGCTTAGTGGGGACAGGGGCCATGAACACTGAAGCTTTCTTT. This codes for CASSLVGTGAMNTEAFF. The rearrangement links TRBV7-8 to TRBJ1-1; 10 bases match TRBD1. In germline, CDR1 is SGHVS, CDR2 FQNEAQ. The CDR3 is made up of 17 amino acids. J gave up 0 bases and V 1 base, and 5 bases lay outside the gene matches.